This TCR beta chain was identified in a study of blood T cell repertoires in COVID-19. About the research overall: Sources were T cells, B-cell-depleted T cells, or PBMCs; the material itself was cDNA or gDNA.

Germline V lookup: CDR1 MNHEY, CDR2 SMNVEV (reference sequence). The CDR3 contains 14 residues. The J segment lost 2 bases and the V segment lost 0 bases, leaving 1 base of the junction unmatched. Participant-given clinical history determined each cohort assignment. Profiled with immunoSEQ multiplex PCR; TCRdb holds only in-frame clones, not every one. The data contain around 150,000 clones, approximately 87% of them seen just once; the ten biggest clones take up 5% to 8.5%. Sequencing was done on a sample of PBMCs or T cells enriched from blood (not recorded which). This rearrangement joins TRBV27 to TRBJ2-7, with 7 bases fitting TRBD1. This clonotype was obtained from a woman between 50 and 59 years old who had recovered from COVID-19. The CDR3 sequence is CASSLSGGPYEQYF. CDR3 nucleotide sequence: TGTGCCAGCAGTTTATCAGGGGGCCCCTACGAGCAGTACTTC.